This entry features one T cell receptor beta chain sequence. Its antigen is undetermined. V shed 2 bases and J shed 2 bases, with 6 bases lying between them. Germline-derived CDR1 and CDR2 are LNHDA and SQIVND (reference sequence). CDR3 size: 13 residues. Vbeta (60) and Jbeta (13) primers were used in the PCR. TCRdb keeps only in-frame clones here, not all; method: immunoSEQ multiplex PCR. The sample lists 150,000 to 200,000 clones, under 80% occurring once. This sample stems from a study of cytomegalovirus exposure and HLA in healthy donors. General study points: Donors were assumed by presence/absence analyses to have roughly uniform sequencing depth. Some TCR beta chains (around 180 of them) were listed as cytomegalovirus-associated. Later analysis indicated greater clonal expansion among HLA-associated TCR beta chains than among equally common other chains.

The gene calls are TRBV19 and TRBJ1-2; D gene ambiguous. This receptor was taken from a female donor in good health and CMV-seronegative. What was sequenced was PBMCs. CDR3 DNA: TGTGCCAGTAGTATATCAGGAAACTATGGCTACACCTTC. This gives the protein CASSISGNYGYTF.